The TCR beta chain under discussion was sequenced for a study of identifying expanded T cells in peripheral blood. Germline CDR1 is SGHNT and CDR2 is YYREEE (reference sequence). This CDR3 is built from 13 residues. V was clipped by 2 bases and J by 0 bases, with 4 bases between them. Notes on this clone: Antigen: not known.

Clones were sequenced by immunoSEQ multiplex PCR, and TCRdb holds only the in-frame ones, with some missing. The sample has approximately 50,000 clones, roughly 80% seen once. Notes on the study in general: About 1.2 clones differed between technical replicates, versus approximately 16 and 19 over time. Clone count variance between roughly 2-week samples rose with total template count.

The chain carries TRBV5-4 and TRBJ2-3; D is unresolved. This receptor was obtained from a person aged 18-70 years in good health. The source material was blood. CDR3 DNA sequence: TGTGCCAGCAGCTTTGGCAGCACAGATACGCAGTATTTT. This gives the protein CASSFGSTDTQYF.